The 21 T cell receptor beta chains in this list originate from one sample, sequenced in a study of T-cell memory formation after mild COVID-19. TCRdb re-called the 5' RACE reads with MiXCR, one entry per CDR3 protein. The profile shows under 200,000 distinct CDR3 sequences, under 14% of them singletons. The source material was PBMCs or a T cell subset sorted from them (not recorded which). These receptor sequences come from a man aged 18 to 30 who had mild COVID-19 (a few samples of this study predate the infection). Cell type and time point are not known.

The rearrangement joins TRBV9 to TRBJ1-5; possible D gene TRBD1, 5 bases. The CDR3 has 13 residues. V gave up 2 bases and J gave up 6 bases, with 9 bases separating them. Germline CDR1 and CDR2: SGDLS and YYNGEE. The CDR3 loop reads CASSVRGGQPQHF. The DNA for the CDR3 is TGTGCCAGCAGCGTGAGGGGAGGTCAGCCCCAGCATTTT.

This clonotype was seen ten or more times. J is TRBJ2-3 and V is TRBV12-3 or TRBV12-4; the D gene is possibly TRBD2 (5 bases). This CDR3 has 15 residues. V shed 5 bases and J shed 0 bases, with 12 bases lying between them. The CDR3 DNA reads TGTGCCAGCAGTCCTTTTGAGGGTAGCACAGATACGCAGTATTTT. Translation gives CASSPFEGSTDTQYF.

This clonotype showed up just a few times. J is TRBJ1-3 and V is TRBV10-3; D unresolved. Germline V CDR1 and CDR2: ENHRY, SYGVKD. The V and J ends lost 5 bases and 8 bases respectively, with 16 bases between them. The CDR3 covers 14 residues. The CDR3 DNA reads TGTGCCATCAGTCCATCGGACTCTTCGCACACCATATATTTT. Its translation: CAISPSDSSHTIYF.

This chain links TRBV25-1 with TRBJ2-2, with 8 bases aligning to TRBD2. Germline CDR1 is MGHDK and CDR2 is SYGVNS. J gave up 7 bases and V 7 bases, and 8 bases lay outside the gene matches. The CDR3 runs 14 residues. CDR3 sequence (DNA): TGTGCCAGCACCCATCGGGGGGGCGACGGGGAGCTGTTTTTT. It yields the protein CASTHRGGDGELFF.

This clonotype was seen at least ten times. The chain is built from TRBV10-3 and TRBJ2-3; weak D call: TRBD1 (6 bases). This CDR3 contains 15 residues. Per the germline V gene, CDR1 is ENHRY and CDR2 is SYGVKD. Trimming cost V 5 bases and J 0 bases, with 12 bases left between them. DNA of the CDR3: TGTGCCATCAGTACTGGGACAACTAGCACAGATACGCAGTATTTT. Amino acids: CAISTGTTSTDTQYF.

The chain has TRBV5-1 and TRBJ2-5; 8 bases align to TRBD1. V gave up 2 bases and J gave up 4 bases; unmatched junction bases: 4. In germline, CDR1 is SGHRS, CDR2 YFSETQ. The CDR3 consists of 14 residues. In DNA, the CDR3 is TGCGCCAGCAGCTTCGGACAGGGCATAGAGACCCAGTACTTC. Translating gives CASSFGQGIETQYF.

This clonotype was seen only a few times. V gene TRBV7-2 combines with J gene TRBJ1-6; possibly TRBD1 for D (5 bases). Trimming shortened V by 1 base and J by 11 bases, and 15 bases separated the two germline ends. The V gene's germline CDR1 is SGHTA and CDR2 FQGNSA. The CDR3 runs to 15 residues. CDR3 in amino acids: CASSLGREGPPPLHF. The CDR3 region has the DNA TGTGCCAGCAGCTTAGGGCGCGAGGGACCCCCACCCCTCCACTTT.

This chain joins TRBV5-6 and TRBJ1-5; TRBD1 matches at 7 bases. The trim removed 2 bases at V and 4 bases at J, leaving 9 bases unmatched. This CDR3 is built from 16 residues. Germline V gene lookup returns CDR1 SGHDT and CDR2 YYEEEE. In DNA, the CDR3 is TGTGCCAGCAGCTTAGGGACAGCGGCTTCTAATCAGCCCCAGCATTTT. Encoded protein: CASSLGTAASNQPQHF.

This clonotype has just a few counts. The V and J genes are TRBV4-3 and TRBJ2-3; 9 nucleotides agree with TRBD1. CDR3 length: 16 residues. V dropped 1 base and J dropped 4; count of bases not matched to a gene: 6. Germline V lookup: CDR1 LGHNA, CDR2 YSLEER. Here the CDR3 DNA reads TGCGCCAGCAGCCAAGGGGGACAGGGCCTCGCAGATACGCAGTATTTT. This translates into CASSQGGQGLADTQYF.

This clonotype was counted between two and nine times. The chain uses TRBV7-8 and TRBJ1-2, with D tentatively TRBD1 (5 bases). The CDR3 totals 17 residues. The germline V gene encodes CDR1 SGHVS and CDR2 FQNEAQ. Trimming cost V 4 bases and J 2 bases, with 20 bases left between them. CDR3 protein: CASSSRTTQRGNYGYTF. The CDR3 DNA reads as TGTGCCAGCAGCTCTAGGACCACGCAAAGGGGCAACTATGGCTACACCTTC. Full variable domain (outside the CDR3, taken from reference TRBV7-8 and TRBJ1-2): GAGVSQSPRYKVAKRGQDVALRCDPISGHVSLFWYQQALGQGPEFLTYFQNEAQLDKSGLPSDRFFAERPEGSVSTLKIQRTQQEDSAVYLCASSSRTTQRGNYGYTFGSGTRLTVV.

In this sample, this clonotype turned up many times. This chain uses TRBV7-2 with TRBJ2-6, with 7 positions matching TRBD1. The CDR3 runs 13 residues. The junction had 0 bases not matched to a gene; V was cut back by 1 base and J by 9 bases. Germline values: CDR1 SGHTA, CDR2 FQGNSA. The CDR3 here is CASSLGQGNVLTF. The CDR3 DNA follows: TGTGCCAGCAGCTTAGGACAGGGCAACGTCCTGACTTTC. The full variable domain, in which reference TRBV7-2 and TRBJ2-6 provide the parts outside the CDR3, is GAGVSQSPSNKVTEKGKDVELRCDPISGHTALYWYRQSLGQGLEFLIYFQGNSAPDKSGLPSDRFSAERTGGSVSTLTIQRTQQEDSAVYLCASSLGQGNVLTFGAGSRLTVL.

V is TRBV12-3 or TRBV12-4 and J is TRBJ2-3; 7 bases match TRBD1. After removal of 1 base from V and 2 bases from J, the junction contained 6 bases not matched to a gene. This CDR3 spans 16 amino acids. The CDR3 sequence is CASSLGPRGSTDTQYF. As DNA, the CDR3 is TGTGCCAGCAGTTTAGGGCCCAGGGGGTCCACAGATACGCAGTATTTT.

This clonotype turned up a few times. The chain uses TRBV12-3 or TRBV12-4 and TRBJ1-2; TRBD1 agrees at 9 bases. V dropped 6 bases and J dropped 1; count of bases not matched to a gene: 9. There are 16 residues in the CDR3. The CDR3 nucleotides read TGTGCCAGCAGCCCAACGGGACAGGGACTTAACTATGGCTACACCTTC. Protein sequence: CASSPTGQGLNYGYTF.

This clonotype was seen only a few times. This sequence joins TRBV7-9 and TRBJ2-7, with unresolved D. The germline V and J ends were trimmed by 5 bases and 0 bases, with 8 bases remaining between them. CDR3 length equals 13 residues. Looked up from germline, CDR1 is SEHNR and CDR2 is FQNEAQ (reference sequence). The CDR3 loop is CASSLDLSYEQYV. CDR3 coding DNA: TGTGCCAGCAGCCTAGACCTCTCCTACGAGCAGTACGTC.

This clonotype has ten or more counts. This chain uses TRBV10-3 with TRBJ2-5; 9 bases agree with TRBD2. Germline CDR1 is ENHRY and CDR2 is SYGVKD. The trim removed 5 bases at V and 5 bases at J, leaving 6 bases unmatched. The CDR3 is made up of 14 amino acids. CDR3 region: CAISSGGPVETQYF. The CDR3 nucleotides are TGTGCCATCAGTAGCGGGGGGCCCGTTGAGACCCAGTACTTC.

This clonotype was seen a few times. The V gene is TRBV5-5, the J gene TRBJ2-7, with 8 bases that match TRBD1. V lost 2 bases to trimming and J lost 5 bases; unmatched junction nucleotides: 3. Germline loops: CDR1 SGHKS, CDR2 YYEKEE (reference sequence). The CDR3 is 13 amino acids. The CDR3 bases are TGTGCCAGCAGCTTCCCAGGGGGCCACGAGCAGTACTTC. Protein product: CASSFPGGHEQYF. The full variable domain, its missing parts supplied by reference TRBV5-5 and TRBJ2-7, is DAGVTQSPTHLIKTRGQQVTLRCSPISGHKSVSWYQQVLGQGPQFIFQYYEKEERGRGNFPDRFSARQFPNYSSELNVNALLLGDSALYLCASSFPGGHEQYFGPGTRLTVT.

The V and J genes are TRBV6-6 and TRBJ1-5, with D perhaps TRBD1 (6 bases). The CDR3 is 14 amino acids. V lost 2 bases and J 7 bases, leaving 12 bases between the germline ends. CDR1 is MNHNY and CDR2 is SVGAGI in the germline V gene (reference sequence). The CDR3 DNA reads TGTGCCAGCAGTTACATTGCAGGGGAGCAGCCCCAGCATTTT. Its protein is CASSYIAGEQPQHF.

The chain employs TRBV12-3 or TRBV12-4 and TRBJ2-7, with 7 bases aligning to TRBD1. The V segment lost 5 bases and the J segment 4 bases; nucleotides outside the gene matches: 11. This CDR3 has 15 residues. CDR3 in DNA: TGTGCCAGCAGTAGGGACCCGGGACAGATATACGAGCAGTACTTC. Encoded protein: CASSRDPGQIYEQYF.

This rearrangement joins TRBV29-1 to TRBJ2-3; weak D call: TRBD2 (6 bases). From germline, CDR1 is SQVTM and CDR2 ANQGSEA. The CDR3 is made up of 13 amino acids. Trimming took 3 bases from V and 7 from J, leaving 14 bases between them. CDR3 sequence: CSVEEGPGNTQYF. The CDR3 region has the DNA TGCAGCGTTGAGGAGGGCCCTGGGAATACGCAGTATTTT.

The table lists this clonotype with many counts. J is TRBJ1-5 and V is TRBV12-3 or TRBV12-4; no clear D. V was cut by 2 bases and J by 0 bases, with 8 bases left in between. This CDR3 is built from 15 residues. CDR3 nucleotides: TGTGCCAGCAGTTTAAGGTTTTATAGCAATCAGCCCCAGCATTTT. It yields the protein CASSLRFYSNQPQHF.

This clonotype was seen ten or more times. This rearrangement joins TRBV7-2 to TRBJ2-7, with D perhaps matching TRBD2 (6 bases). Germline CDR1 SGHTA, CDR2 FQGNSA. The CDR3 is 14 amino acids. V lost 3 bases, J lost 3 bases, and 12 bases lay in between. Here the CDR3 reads CASSFLAVGYEQYF. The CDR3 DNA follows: TGTGCCAGCAGCTTTTTAGCGGTGGGCTACGAGCAGTACTTC. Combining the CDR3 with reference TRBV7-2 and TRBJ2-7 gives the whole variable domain GAGVSQSPSNKVTEKGKDVELRCDPISGHTALYWYRQSLGQGLEFLIYFQGNSAPDKSGLPSDRFSAERTGGSVSTLTIQRTQQEDSAVYLCASSFLAVGYEQYFGPGTRLTVT.